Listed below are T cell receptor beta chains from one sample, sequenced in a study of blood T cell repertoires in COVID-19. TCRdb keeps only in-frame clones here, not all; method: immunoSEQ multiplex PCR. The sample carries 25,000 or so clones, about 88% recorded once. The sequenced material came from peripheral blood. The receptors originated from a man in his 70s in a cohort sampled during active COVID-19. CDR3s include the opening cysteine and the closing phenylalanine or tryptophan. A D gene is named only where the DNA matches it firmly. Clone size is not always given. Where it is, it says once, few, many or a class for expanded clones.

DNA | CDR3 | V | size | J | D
TGTGCCAGCAGCTTGCAGGACAGGGGACGGTCACCCCTCCACTTT | CASSLQDRGRSPLHF | TRBV5-5 | NA | TRBJ1-6 | TRBD1
TGTGCCAGCAGCCCGACTAGCGGGGCTACCTACAATGAGCAGTTCTTC | CASSPTSGATYNEQFF | TRBV9 | NA | TRBJ2-1 | TRBD2
TGTGCCAGCAGCTTGGCAGGGGGGACCGGGGAGCTGTTTTTT | CASSLAGGTGELFF | TRBV5-4 | once | TRBJ2-2 | NA
TGCGCCAGCAGCGGCGTCGGGACTAGCGACTACAATGAGCAGTTCTTC | CASSGVGTSDYNEQFF | TRBV5-1 | NA | TRBJ2-1 | TRBD2
TGTGCCAGCAGCTTAGGGGCAGGGCGAGGCTACACCTTC | CASSLGAGRGYTF | TRBV7-2 | NA | TRBJ1-2 | NA
TGTGCCAGCAGTTACGTGGGAGCCGGGGAGACCCAGTACTTC | CASSYVGAGETQYF | TRBV6-2/TRBV6-3 | NA | TRBJ2-5 | NA
TGCGCCAGCCTACTGGGGACTTTGAACACCGGGGAGCTGTTTTTT | CASLLGTLNTGELFF | TRBV5-1 | NA | TRBJ2-2 | NA
TGTGCCAGCAGTCTTCACGGACAGGGCACTAACTATGGCTACACCTTC | CASSLHGQGTNYGYTF | TRBV28 | NA | TRBJ1-2 | TRBD1
TGCGCCAGCAGCCTTAGCGGGAGGGCCTACGAGCAGTACTTC | CASSLSGRAYEQYF | TRBV5-1 | few | TRBJ2-7 | TRBD2
TGTGCCAGCAGCTTGACTAGCGGGAGTAAAGAGACCCAGTACTTC | CASSLTSGSKETQYF | TRBV7-6 | NA | TRBJ2-5 | TRBD2
TGCGCCAGCAGCTTGGTACAGTCCTACAATGAGCAGTTCTTC | CASSLVQSYNEQFF | TRBV5-1 | NA | TRBJ2-1 | NA
TGTGCCAGTGGGCCGTCGGGGTCCGGGAGATCACCCCTCCACTTT | CASGPSGSGRSPLHF | TRBV6-5 | NA | TRBJ1-6 | NA
TGTGCCAGCAGCCAAGATCTTAACAGGGGAAACATTCAGTACTTC | CASSQDLNRGNIQYF | TRBV3-1/TRBV3-2 | NA | TRBJ2-4 | TRBD1
TGCGCCAGTATGGGGGGTTCGGGAGCAACTAATGAAAAACTGTTTTTT | CASMGGSGATNEKLFF | TRBV5-1 | NA | TRBJ1-4 | NA
TGTGCCAGCAGCCAAGAAGGGGGTAACACTGAAGCTTTCTTT | CASSQEGGNTEAFF | TRBV3-1/TRBV3-2 | NA | TRBJ1-1 | NA
TGTGCCAGCAGCGTAGGAGGGGACAGCTCCTACGAGCAGTACTTC | CASSVGGDSSYEQYF | TRBV9 | NA | TRBJ2-7 | TRBD1
TGTGCCAGCAGCTACGGGACAGCGCCCTCGAGAGCTTTCTTT | CASSYGTAPSRAFF | TRBV27 | once | TRBJ1-1 | TRBD1
TGTGCCAGCAGCTTAGCGGAGAGTGGGGAGCAGTACTTC | CASSLAESGEQYF | TRBV7-9 | few | TRBJ2-7 | NA
TGCAGCGTGACCCGGGGGGGCGCAGATACGCAGTATTTT | CSVTRGGADTQYF | TRBV29-1 | NA | TRBJ2-3 | TRBD2
TGTGCCAGCAGCCCAGGTGGGCACAGGGATTCCTACGAGCAGTACTTC | CASSPGGHRDSYEQYF | TRBV11-2 | NA | TRBJ2-7 | NA
TGTGCCAGCAGTTTATCGGGAAGCGGGAGTGTCAATGAGCAGTTCTTC | CASSLSGSGSVNEQFF | TRBV27 | NA | TRBJ2-1 | TRBD2
TGCGCCAGCAGCACGACTAGCGGGAGGGTCGAGACCCAGTACTTC | CASSTTSGRVETQYF | TRBV5-1 | NA | TRBJ2-5 | TRBD2
TGCAGCGGTGGGACAGCCCGTAACACTGAAGCTTTCTTT | CSGGTARNTEAFF | TRBV29-1 | NA | TRBJ1-1 | TRBD1
TGTGCCAGCAGCCAACACCGGGTCTCCACTGAAGCTTTCTTT | CASSQHRVSTEAFF | TRBV3-1/TRBV3-2 | NA | TRBJ1-1 | NA
TGTGCCAGCAGCCCCCCCGGCGGCTATAGCAATCAGCCCCAGCATTTT | CASSPPGGYSNQPQHF | TRBV6-6 | NA | TRBJ1-5 | NA
TGTGCCAGCAGTGAATTGACAGCGGGAGCCCACTCTGGGGCCAACGTCCTGACTTTC | CASSELTAGAHSGANVLTF | TRBV6-1 | NA | TRBJ2-6 | TRBD2
TGTGCCAGCAGTTTATCGGGAACACCCTGGGTGTTTTTT | CASSLSGTPWVFF | TRBV28 | once | TRBJ1-4 | NA
TGTGCCAGCAATAAGCCACTGGCGGGGAGGCGCTACGAGCAGTACTTC | CASNKPLAGRRYEQYF | TRBV28 | few | TRBJ2-7 | NA
TGTGCCAGCAGCGCTAGTCCGGGGGAGACCCAGTACTTC | CASSASPGETQYF | TRBV7-6 | once | TRBJ2-5 | NA
TGTGCCAGCAGCGTTACTAGCGACCAAGAGACCCAGTACTTC | CASSVTSDQETQYF | TRBV9 | NA | TRBJ2-5 | TRBD2
TGTGCCACCAGTGATGGAGGGCGAGGGTCCACTAGGGGCGAGCAGTACTTC | CATSDGGRGSTRGEQYF | TRBV15 | NA | TRBJ2-7 | NA
TGTGCCAGTAGTAAACAGGGACAGGGGATCTACGAGCAGTACTTC | CASSKQGQGIYEQYF | TRBV19 | NA | TRBJ2-7 | TRBD1
TGTGCCAGTAGCCAGGTAGCCCCCAAGGTGAAAGAGACCCAGTACTTC | CASSQVAPKVKETQYF | TRBV7-8 | NA | TRBJ2-5 | NA
TGTGCCAGCAGCTTGGGGACTGCGGGAGGGCCGGAGACCCAGTACTTC | CASSLGTAGGPETQYF | TRBV5-4 | NA | TRBJ2-5 | TRBD2
TGTGCCAGCAGTGACGGCCAGCGGGGCACAGATACGCAGTATTTT | CASSDGQRGTDTQYF | TRBV6-4 | NA | TRBJ2-3 | NA
TGTGCCAGTAGTATTACGAGAAACACTGAAGCTTTCTTT | CASSITRNTEAFF | TRBV19 | NA | TRBJ1-1 | NA
TGTGCCAGCAGCTCCCAGACAGGGGGAGACTATGGCTACACCTTC | CASSSQTGGDYGYTF | TRBV4-2 | once | TRBJ1-2 | TRBD1
TGTGCCAGAGGGACAGGGGACACTGAAGCTTTCTTT | CARGTGDTEAFF | TRBV2 | NA | TRBJ1-1 | TRBD1
TGCGCCAGCAGCCTCACTTCGAACTATGGCTACACCTTC | CASSLTSNYGYTF | TRBV5-1 | NA | TRBJ1-2 | NA
TGTGCCAGCAGCTTAGATGGGACAGCAGGCTCCTACGAGCAGTACTTC | CASSLDGTAGSYEQYF | TRBV7-2 | NA | TRBJ2-7 | TRBD1
TGTGCCAGCAGCCAAGGGGCGGGAGTCACAGATACGCAGTATTTT | CASSQGAGVTDTQYF | TRBV7-9 | NA | TRBJ2-3 | TRBD2
TGTGCCTGGAGCATGGGGGCGCCCGGTACGCAGTATTTT | CAWSMGAPGTQYF | TRBV30 | NA | TRBJ2-3 | NA
TGTGCCAGCAGGGTCGGGACAGAAAACACCATATATTTT | CASRVGTENTIYF | TRBV5-5 | NA | TRBJ1-3 | TRBD1
TGCGCCAGCAGCTTCGGTGGCAGGGGCACAGATACGCAGTATTTT | CASSFGGRGTDTQYF | TRBV4-1 | NA | TRBJ2-3 | NA
TGCGCCAGCAGCCAAGATCGTGGAGTAAACTATGGCTACACCTTC | CASSQDRGVNYGYTF | TRBV4-1 | few | TRBJ1-2 | NA
TGTGCCAGCAGTTTATTGGCAGGGGGTCAGCCCCAGCATTTT | CASSLLAGGQPQHF | TRBV28 | once | TRBJ1-5 | TRBD1
TGTGCCAGCAGCCTACTCGTCACCACTCTAGGAGGCACGCAGTATTTT | CASSLLVTTLGGTQYF | TRBV28 | NA | TRBJ2-3 | NA